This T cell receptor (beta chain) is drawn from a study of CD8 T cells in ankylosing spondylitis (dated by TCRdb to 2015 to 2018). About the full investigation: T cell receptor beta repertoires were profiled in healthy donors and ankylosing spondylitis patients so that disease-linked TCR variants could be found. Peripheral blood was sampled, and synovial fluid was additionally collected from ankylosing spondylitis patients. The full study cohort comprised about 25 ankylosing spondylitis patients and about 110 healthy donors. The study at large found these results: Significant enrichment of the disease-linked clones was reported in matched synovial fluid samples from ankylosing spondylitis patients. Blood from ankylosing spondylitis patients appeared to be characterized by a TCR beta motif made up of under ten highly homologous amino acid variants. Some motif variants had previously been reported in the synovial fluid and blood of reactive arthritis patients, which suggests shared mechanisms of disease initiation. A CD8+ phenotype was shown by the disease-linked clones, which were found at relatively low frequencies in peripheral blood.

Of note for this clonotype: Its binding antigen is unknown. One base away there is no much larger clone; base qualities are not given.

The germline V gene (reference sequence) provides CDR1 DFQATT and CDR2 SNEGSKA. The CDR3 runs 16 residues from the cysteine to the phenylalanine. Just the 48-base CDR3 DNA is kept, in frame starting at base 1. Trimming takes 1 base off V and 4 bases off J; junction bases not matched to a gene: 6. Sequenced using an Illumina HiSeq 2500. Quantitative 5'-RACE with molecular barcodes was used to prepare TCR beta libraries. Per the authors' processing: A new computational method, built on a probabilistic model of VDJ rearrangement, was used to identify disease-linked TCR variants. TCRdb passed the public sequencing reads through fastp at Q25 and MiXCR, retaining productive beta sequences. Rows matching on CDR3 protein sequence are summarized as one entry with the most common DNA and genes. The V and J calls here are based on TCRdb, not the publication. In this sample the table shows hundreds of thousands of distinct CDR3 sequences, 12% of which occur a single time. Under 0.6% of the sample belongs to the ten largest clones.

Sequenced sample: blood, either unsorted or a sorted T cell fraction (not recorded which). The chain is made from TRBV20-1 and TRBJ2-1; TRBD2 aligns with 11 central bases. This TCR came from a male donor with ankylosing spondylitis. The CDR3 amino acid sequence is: CSARASLAGAYNEQFF. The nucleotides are TGCAGTGCTAGAGCGTCACTAGCGGGAGCTTACAATGAGCAGTTCTTC.